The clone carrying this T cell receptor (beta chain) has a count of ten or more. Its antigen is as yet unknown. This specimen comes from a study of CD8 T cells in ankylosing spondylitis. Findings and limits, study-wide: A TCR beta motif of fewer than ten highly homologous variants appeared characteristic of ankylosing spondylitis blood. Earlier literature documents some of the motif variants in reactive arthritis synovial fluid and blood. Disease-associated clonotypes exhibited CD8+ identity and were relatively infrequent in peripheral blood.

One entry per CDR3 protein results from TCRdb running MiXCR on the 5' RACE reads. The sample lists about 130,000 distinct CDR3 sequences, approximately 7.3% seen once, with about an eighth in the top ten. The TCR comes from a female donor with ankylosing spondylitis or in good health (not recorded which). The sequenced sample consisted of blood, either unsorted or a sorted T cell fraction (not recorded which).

DNA of the CDR3: TGTGCCACCGGCTCCAGCTTTGGTTGGAGCAATCAGCCCCAGCATTTT. Translated, it gives CATGSSFGWSNQPQHF. This chain joins TRBV10-3 and TRBJ1-5, with no clear D. The CDR3 runs to 16 residues. Per the germline V gene, CDR1 is ENHRY and CDR2 is SYGVKD. The germline V and J ends were trimmed by 10 bases and 1 base, with 20 bases remaining between them.